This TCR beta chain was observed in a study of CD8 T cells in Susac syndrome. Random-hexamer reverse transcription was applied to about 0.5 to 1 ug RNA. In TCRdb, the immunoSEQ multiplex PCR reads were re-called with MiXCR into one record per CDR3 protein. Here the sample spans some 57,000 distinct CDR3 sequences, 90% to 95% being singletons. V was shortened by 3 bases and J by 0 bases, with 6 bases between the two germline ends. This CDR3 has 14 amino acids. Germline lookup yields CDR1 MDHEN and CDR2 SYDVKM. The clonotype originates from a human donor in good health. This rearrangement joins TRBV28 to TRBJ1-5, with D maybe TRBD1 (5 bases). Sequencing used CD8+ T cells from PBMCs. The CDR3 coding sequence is TGTGCCAGCAGTTTGGACATTAGCAATCAGCCCCAGCATTTT. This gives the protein CASSLDISNQPQHF.